The 6 T cell receptor beta chains given below trace back to one sample, sequenced in a study of Ad26.COV2.S vaccination and SARS-CoV-2 variants. Generated by immunoSEQ multiplex PCR, the TCRdb table keeps only in-frame clones and is missing some. Of a few hundred thousand clones in the sample, more than 75% were seen once. The treatment is: roughly 19 received Ad26.COV2.S at low or high dose, single or two shots; about 5 received placebo; per-sample allocation not given. It was on day 63 after the first vaccine or placebo injection that samples were taken. Sequenced here: peripheral blood, sampled in a trial of Ad26.COV2.S vaccine versus placebo. The receptors were sampled from a person aged 18 to 65 who received the Ad26.COV2.S COVID-19 vaccine or a placebo.

The rearrangement joins TRBV10-3 to TRBJ2-5; perhaps TRBD2 as D (5 bases). The CDR3 runs 14 residues. Trimming took 2 bases from V and 3 from J, leaving 10 bases between them. Germline lookup yields CDR1 ENHRY and CDR2 SYGVKD. CDR3 protein: CAISEGDYEETQYF. The CDR3 nucleotides are TGTGCCATCAGTGAGGGAGACTACGAAGAGACCCAGTACTTC.

The CDR3 sequence: CASSVVAGGQKDSGANVLTF. CDR3 nucleotide sequence: TGTGCCAGCAGCGTAGTAGCGGGGGGGCAAAAGGACTCTGGGGCCAACGTCCTGACTTTC. V is TRBV9 and J is TRBJ2-6, with TRBD2 matching 11 bases. With V trimmed by 0 bases and J by 0 bases, 8 bases remained unmatched. Germline loops: CDR1 SGDLS, CDR2 YYNGEE. CDR3 length: 20 residues.

This rearrangement joins TRBV6-2 or TRBV6-3 to TRBJ2-1; TRBD2 agrees at 13 bases. The CDR3 totals 16 residues. J was trimmed by 8 bases and V by 2 bases; bases with no gene match: 6. From germline, CDR1 is MNHEY and CDR2 SVGEGT. The CDR3 spells CASSYGRLAGGDEQFF. The CDR3 DNA is TGTGCCAGCAGTTACGGCAGACTAGCGGGGGGCGATGAGCAGTTCTTC.

The chain links TRBV11-2 to TRBJ1-4; D unclear. The CDR3 is 15 amino acids. Germline V gives CDR1 SGHAT, CDR2 FQNNGV. V dropped 4 bases and J dropped 4 bases, with 13 bases sitting between them. CDR3 amino acids: CASSSNPTVNEKLFF. As DNA, the CDR3 is TGTGCCAGCAGCTCTAATCCGACCGTTAATGAAAAACTGTTTTTT.

V is TRBV28 and J is TRBJ1-1; D remains unclear. The CDR3 contains 13 residues. Germline loops: CDR1 MDHEN, CDR2 SYDVKM. Deletions cut 1 base from V and 0 bases from J, with 3 bases between. CDR3 sequence (DNA): TGTGCCAGCAGTTTATCACTGAACACTGAAGCTTTCTTT. It translates to CASSLSLNTEAFF.

For this clone: At one of its ends the junction is not consistent with the germline gene, which may arise from a read error. The chain uses TRBV7-7 and TRBJ2-2, with 8 bases that match TRBD1. The CDR3 has 15 amino acids. Germline CDR1 and CDR2: SSHAT and FNYEAQ (reference sequence). CDR3 residues: CASSLGTGNTGELFF. CDR3 nucleotide sequence: TGTGCTAGCAGCTTAGGGACAGGAAACACCGGGGAGCTGTTTTTT. Based on the CDR3 plus reference TRBV7-7 and TRBJ2-2, the full variable domain is GAGVSQSPRYKVTKRGQDVTLRCDPISSHATLYWYQQALGQGPEFLTYFNYEAQPDKSGLPSDRFSAERPEGSISTLTIQRTEQRDSAMYRCASSLGTGNTGELFFGEGSRLTVL.